The 14 T cell receptor beta chains reported below all come from one sample, sequenced in a study of control samples from healthy donors and cancer patients (TCRdb year 2020). Library preparation employed the immunoSEQ multiplex PCR assay. In TCRdb, the immuneACCESS table is reduced to in-frame sequences with V and J assigned. These tables do not hold every clone; where another copy was compared, an unresolved V gene accounts for under half, and the others remain unexplained. The sample contains tens of thousands of clones, about 88% of them found a single time. More than 30% of the sample belongs to the ten largest clones. The sequencing input was PBMCs. All receptors come from a man in his 70s with lung cancer.

This sequence joins TRBV7-9 and TRBJ1-1; no firm D call. The CDR3 length is 14 residues. Between the trimmed V and J ends, which lost 1 base and 0 bases, there was a span of 6 bases. Germline V gene data show CDR1 as SEHNR and CDR2 as FQNEAQ (reference sequence). The CDR3 sequence: CASSLVQVNTEAFF. The DNA for the CDR3 is TGTGCCAGCAGCTTAGTACAAGTGAACACTGAAGCTTTCTTT.

The CDR3 region is CASSESEVNQPQHF. In DNA, the CDR3 is TGTGCCAGCAGTGAATCGGAAGTCAATCAGCCCCAGCATTTT. The chain employs TRBV2 and TRBJ1-5; D uncertain. This CDR3 has 14 residues. V was trimmed by 2 bases and J by 3 bases, leaving 8 bases between them. Germline V gene data show CDR1 as SNHLY and CDR2 as FYNNEI.

The chain has TRBV11-2 and TRBJ1-2, with D uncertain. CDR3 length equals 12 residues. Trimming left V 5 bases short and J 11 bases short, with 15 bases between. CDR1 SGHAT and CDR2 FQNNGV come from the germline V gene. CDR3 protein: CASSIRTAGYTF. The CDR3 DNA sequence: TGTGCCAGCAGCATTCGGACCGCCGGATACACCTTC.

J is TRBJ1-1 and V is TRBV2; possible D gene TRBD1, 6 bases. V dropped 5 bases and J dropped 1 base, with 17 bases sitting between them. CDR3 size: 16 residues. From germline, CDR1 is SNHLY and CDR2 FYNNEI. CDR3 sequence: CASSPHQGGGNTEAFF. In DNA, the CDR3 is TGTGCCAGCAGTCCTCATCAGGGAGGGGGGAACACTGAAGCTTTCTTT.

This clone has just one count. One end of the junction does not line up with germline, which may come from a read error. The rearrangement joins TRBV27 to TRBJ2-7; D is undetermined. CDR3 length: 8 amino acids. Germline CDR1 is MNHEY and CDR2 is SMNVEV (reference sequence). The CDR3 loop reads CASSLQNF. The CDR3 nucleotides are TGTGCCAGCAGTTTGCAGAACTTC.

The chain employs TRBV4-3 and TRBJ2-1; no reliable D call. With 4 bases removed from V and 0 bases from J, the gap between germline ends came to 10 bases. There are 15 residues in the CDR3. Germline V lookup: CDR1 LGHNA, CDR2 YSLEER. CDR3 bases: TGCGCCAGCAGCCTGGCCTCGAGCTCCTACAATGAGCAGTTCTTC. Its protein product is CASSLASSSYNEQFF.

This clone was observed a handful of times. V gene TRBV6-5 combines with J gene TRBJ1-1; TRBD1 agrees at 8 bases. Per the germline V gene, CDR1 is MNHEY and CDR2 is SVGAGI. V lost 7 bases to trimming and J lost 4 bases; unmatched junction nucleotides: 8. There are 14 residues in the CDR3. The CDR3 loop is CASTLRGQGTEAFF. The CDR3 region has the DNA TGTGCCAGCACCTTACGCGGACAGGGCACTGAAGCTTTCTTT.

The J gene is TRBJ1-2, the V gene TRBV18, with 9 bases lining up with TRBD1. V lost 0 bases and J lost 2; bases outside the gene matches: 4. The germline gives CDR1 KGHSH, CDR2 LQKENI. The CDR3 is 16 amino acids. CDR3 coding DNA: TGTGCCAGCTCACCACCGGGGACAGGGTGGAACTATGGCTACACCTTC. Protein: CASSPPGTGWNYGYTF.

The rearrangement joins TRBV12-3 or TRBV12-4 to TRBJ1-5; D possibly corresponds to TRBD1 (5 bases). CDR3 length: 12 residues. V was trimmed by 2 bases and J by 9 bases, leaving 8 bases between them. This CDR3 reads CASSLFQGPQHF. The CDR3 bases are TGTGCCAGCAGTTTATTTCAGGGGCCCCAGCATTTT.

This clone was seen repeatedly, ten times or more. The chain employs TRBV14 and TRBJ2-1, with TRBD2 matching over 13 bases. Per germline, CDR1 SGHDN and CDR2 FVKESK. The V gene end was trimmed by 4 bases and the J gene end by 5 bases; junction bases not matched to a gene: 5. The CDR3 extends over 16 amino acids. DNA of the CDR3: TGTGCCAGCAGCCCCCTTGGACTAGCGGGAGACAATGAGCAGTTCTTC. Its translation is CASSPLGLAGDNEQFF.

The genes are TRBV27 and TRBJ2-1, with D maybe TRBD1 (5 bases). The germline gives CDR1 MNHEY, CDR2 SMNVEV (reference sequence). The V and J ends lost 1 base and 5 bases respectively, with 18 bases between them. The CDR3 runs 17 residues. The CDR3 DNA reads TGTGCCAGCAGTTTATTTGTCTGGCAGGGTACTAACAATGAGCAGTTCTTC. As protein: CASSLFVWQGTNNEQFF.

The CDR3 spells CASSFNPAGTGELFF. As DNA, the CDR3 is TGTGCCAGCAGCTTTAATCCGGCGGGCACCGGGGAGCTGTTTTTT. The rearrangement joins TRBV7-8 to TRBJ2-2; D possibly corresponds to TRBD2 (5 bases). The germline CDR1 and CDR2 sequences are SGHVS and FQNEAQ. CDR3 length: 15 amino acids. The V and J ends lost 3 bases and 4 bases respectively, with 12 bases between them.

The chain has TRBV12-5 and TRBJ2-7; a weak D match, TRBD2 (5 bases). Trimming left V 5 bases short and J 4 bases short, with 18 bases between. Germline lookup yields CDR1 LGHNT and CDR2 FRNRAP. CDR3 size: 15 residues. The CDR3 nucleotides read TGTGCTAGTGGTCTGGGATACCCGGGGATTTACGAGCAGTACTTC. Amino acids: CASGLGYPGIYEQYF.

In its sample, this clone was seen once. V gene TRBV12-3 or TRBV12-4 combines with J gene TRBJ1-2; possibly TRBD1 for D (5 bases). With 5 bases removed from V and 1 base from J, the gap between germline ends came to 8 bases. The CDR3 contains 13 residues. Written as DNA, the CDR3 is TGTGCCAGCAGTAAAGACAGTAACTATGGCTACACCTTC. This sequence encodes CASSKDSNYGYTF.